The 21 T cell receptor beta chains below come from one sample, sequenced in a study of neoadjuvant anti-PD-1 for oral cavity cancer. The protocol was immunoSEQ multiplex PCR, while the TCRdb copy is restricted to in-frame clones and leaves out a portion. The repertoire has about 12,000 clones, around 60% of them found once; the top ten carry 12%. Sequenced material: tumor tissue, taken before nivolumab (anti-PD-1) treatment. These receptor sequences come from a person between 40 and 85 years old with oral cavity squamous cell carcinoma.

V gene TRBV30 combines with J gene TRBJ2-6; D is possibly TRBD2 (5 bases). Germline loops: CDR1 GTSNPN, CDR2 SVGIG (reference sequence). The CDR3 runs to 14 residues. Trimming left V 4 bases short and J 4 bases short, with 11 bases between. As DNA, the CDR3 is TGTGCCTGGATGGGCCCGGGAGGGGCCAACGTCCTGACTTTC. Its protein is CAWMGPGGANVLTF.

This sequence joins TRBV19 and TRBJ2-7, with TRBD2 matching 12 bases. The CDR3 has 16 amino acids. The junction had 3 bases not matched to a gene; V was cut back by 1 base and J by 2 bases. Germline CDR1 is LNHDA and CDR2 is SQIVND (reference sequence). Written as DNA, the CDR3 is TGTGCCAGTAGTATAGGGACTAGCGGGACCACCTACGAGCAGTACTTC. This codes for CASSIGTSGTTYEQYF. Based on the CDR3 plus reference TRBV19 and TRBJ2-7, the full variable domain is DGGITQSPKYLFRKEGQNVTLSCEQNLNHDAMYWYRQDPGQGLRLIYYSQIVNDFQKGDIAEGYSVSREKKESFPLTVTSAQKNPTAFYLCASSIGTSGTTYEQYFGPGTRLTVT.

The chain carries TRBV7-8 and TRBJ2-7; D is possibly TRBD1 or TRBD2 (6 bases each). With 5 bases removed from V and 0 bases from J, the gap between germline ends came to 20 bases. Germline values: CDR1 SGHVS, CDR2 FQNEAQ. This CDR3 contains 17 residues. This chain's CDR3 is CASSHRARDISSYEQYF. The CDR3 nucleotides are TGTGCCAGCAGCCATCGAGCGCGGGACATAAGCTCCTACGAGCAGTACTTC.

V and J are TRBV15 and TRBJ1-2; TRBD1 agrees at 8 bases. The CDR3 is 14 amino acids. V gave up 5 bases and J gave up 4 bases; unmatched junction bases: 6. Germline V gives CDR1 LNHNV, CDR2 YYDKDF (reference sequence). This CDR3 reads CATSPTGASYGYTF. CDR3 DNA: TGTGCCACCAGCCCGACAGGGGCCAGCTATGGCTACACCTTC.

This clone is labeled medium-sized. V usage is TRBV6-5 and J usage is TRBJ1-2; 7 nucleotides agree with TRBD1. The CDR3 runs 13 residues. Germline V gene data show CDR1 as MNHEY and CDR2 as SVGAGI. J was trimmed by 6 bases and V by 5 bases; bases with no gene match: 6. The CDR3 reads CASSRQGLHGYTF. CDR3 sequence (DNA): TGTGCCAGCAGTCGACAGGGTTTGCATGGCTACACCTTC.

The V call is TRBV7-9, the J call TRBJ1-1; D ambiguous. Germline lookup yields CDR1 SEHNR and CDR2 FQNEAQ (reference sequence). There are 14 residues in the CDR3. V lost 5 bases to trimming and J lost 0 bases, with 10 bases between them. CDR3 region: CASSQATVNTEAFF. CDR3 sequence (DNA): TGTGCCAGCAGCCAAGCGACGGTGAACACTGAAGCTTTCTTT.

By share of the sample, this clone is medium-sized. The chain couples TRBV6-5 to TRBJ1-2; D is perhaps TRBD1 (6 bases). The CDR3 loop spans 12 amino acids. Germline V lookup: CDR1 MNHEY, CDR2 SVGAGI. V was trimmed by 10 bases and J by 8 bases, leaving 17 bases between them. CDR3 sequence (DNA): TGTGCCACGGGGGGCAGGGGCCGCGGCTACACCTTC. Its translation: CATGGRGRGYTF.

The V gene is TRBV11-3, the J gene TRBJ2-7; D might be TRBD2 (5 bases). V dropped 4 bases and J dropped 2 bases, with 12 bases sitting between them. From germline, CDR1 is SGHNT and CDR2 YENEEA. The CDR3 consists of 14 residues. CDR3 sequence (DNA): TGTGCCAGCAGCTCAAAGGACTTTACCTACGAGCAGTACTTC. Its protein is CASSSKDFTYEQYF. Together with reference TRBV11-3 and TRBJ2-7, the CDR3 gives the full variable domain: EAGVVQSPRYKIIEKKQPVAFWCNPISGHNTLYWYLQNLGQGPELLIRYENEEAVDDSQLPKDRFSAERLKGVDSTLKIQPAELGDSAVYLCASSSKDFTYEQYFGPGTRLTVT.

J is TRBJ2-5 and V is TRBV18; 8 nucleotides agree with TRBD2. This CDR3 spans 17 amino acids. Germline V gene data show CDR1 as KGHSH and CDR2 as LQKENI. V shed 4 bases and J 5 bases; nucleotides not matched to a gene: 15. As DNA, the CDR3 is TGTGCCAGCTCACGCGAAGTCGGGAGGGAAAGGGGCGAGACCCAGTACTTC. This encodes CASSREVGRERGETQYF.

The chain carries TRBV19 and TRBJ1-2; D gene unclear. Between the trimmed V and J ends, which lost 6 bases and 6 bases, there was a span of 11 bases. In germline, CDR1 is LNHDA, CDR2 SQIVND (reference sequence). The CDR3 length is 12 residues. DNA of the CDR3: TGTGCCAGTAGCCCAAGGACGGATGGCTACACCTTC. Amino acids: CASSPRTDGYTF.

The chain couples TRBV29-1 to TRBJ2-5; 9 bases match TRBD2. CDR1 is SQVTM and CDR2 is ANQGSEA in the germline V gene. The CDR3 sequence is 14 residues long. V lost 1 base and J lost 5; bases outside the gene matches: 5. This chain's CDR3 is CSVEGVAGAETQYF. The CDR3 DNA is TGCAGCGTTGAAGGGGTAGCGGGAGCGGAGACCCAGTACTTC. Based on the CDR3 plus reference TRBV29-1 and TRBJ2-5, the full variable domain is SAVISQKPSRDICQRGTSLTIQCQVDSQVTMMFWYRQQPGQSLTLIATANQGSEATYESGFVIDKFPISRPNLTFSTLTVSNMSPEDSSIYLCSVEGVAGAETQYFGPGTRLLVL.

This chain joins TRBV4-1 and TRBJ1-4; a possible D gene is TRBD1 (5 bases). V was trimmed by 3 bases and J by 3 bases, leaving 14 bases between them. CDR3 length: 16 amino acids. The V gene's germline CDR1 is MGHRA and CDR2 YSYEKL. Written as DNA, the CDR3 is TGCGCCAGCAGCCAGAGGGGAGGGTCTCCTAATGAAAAACTGTTTTTT. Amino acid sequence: CASSQRGGSPNEKLFF.

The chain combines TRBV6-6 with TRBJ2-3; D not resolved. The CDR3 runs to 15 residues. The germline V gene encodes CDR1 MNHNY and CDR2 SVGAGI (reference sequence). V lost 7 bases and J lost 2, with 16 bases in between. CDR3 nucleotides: TGTGCCAGCAAACCCGAAGGAGTCAACACAGATACGCAGTATTTT. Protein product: CASKPEGVNTDTQYF.

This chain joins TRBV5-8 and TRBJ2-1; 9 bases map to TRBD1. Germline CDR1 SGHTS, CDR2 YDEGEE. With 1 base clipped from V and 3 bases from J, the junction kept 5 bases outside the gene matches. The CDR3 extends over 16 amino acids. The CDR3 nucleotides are TGTGCCAGCAGCTTGACCACAGGGGGCAACTACAATGAGCAGTTCTTC. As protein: CASSLTTGGNYNEQFF.

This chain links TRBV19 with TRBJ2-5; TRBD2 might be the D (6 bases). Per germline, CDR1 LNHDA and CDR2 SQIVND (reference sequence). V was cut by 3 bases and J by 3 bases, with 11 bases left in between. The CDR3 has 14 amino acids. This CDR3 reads CASSILPGEETQYF. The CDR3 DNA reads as TGTGCCAGTAGTATCCTTCCGGGAGAAGAGACCCAGTACTTC.

This chain's CDR3 is CASSPPGFSTDTQYF. DNA of the CDR3: TGTGCCAGCAGTCCACCGGGATTCAGCACAGATACGCAGTATTTT. The chain recombines TRBV6-1 with TRBJ2-3; TRBD2 is a possible D gene (5 bases). Trimming cost V 5 bases and J 0 bases, with 12 bases left between them. CDR3 length: 15 residues. Germline CDR1 reads MNHNS; CDR2 reads SASEGT.

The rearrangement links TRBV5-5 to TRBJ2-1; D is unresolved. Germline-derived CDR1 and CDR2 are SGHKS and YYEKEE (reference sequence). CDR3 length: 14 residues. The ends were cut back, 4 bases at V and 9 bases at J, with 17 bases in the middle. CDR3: CASSPTVMIREQFF. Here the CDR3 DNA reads TGTGCCAGCAGCCCAACCGTTATGATTCGTGAGCAGTTCTTC.

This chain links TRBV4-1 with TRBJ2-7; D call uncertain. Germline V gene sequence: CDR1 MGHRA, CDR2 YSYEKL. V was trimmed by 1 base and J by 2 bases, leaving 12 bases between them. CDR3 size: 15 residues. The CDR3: CASSQGVRATYEQYF. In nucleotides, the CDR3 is TGCGCCAGCAGCCAAGGTGTGAGAGCCACCTACGAGCAGTACTTC.

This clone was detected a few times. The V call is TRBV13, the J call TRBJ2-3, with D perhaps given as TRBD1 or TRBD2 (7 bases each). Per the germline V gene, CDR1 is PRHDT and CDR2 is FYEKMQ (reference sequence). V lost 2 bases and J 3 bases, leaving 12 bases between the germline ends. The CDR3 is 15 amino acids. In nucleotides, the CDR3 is TGTGCCAGCAGCTTACAGGGGGAGGGGACAGATACGCAGTATTTT. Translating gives CASSLQGEGTDTQYF. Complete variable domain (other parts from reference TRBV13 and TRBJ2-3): AAGVIQSPRHLIKEKRETATLKCYPIPRHDTVYWYQQGPGQDPQFLISFYEKMQSDKGSIPDRFSAQQFSDYHSELNMSSLELGDSALYFCASSLQGEGTDTQYFGPGTRLTVL.

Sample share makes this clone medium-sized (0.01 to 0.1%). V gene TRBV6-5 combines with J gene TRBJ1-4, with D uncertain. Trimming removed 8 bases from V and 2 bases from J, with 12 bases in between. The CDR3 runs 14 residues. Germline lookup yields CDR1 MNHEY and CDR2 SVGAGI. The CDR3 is CASGVSQTNEKLFF. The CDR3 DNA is TGTGCCAGCGGAGTATCTCAGACTAATGAAAAACTGTTTTTT.

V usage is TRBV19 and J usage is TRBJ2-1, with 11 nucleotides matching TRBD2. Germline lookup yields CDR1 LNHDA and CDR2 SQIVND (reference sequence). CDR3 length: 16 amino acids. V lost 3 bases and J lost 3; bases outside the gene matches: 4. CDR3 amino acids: CASSMIAGGFYNEQFF. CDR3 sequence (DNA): TGTGCCAGTAGTATGATAGCGGGAGGGTTCTACAATGAGCAGTTCTTC.